This entry lists 23 T cell receptor beta chains sequenced from one sample in a study of blood T cell repertoires in COVID-19. Here immunoSEQ multiplex PCR was the method, and the copy in TCRdb shows in-frame clones only, minus some. The sample includes more than 200,000 clones, roughly nine tenths seen only once; the top ten take around 0.7%. The sample taken for sequencing was peripheral blood. Receptor source: a man in his forties or fifties with acute or convalescent COVID-19.

This rearrangement joins TRBV19 to TRBJ2-7; 9 bases map to TRBD1. CDR3 length: 15 residues. With 3 bases clipped from V and 7 bases from J, the junction kept 10 bases outside the gene matches. Germline V gives CDR1 LNHDA, CDR2 SQIVND (reference sequence). This chain's CDR3 is CASSIGDRALLEQYF. The CDR3 DNA follows: TGTGCCAGTAGTATCGGGGACAGGGCCCTCCTGGAGCAGTACTTC.

CDR3 in DNA: TGTGCCAGCCGACCTGGGACTAGCGCCCCCTACGAGCAGTACTTC. It codes for CASRPGTSAPYEQYF. The chain uses TRBV2 and TRBJ2-7, with 10 bases fitting TRBD2. Germline CDR1 and CDR2: SNHLY and FYNNEI. There are 15 residues in the CDR3. Trimming cost V 8 bases and J 2 bases; bases outside gene matches: 9.

The V call is TRBV28, the J call TRBJ1-1; a weak D match, TRBD1 (5 bases). The CDR3 contains 14 residues. Trimming cost V 3 bases and J 3 bases, with 11 bases left between them. CDR1 MDHEN and CDR2 SYDVKM come from the germline V gene. The CDR3 sequence: CASSLGRVDTEAFF. The DNA of the CDR3 is TGTGCCAGCAGTTTGGGCAGGGTGGACACTGAAGCTTTCTTT.

The V call is TRBV29-1, the J call TRBJ2-1, with 14 bases fitting TRBD2. Germline-derived CDR1 and CDR2 are SQVTM and ANQGSEA. There are 15 residues in the CDR3. V lost 2 bases and J lost 7; bases outside the gene matches: 4. DNA for the CDR3: TGCAGCGTTGAAAAGGGGACTAGCGGGAGTAATGAGCAGTTCTTC. This gives the protein CSVEKGTSGSNEQFF.

The V and J genes are TRBV4-1 and TRBJ2-2; possibly TRBD1 for D (5 bases). The CDR3 length is 16 residues. With 4 bases removed from V and 2 bases from J, the gap between germline ends came to 14 bases. Germline V gene data show CDR1 as MGHRA and CDR2 as YSYEKL. CDR3 in DNA: TGCGCCAGCAGCCTCGTTTTAGGACACAACACCGGGGAGCTGTTTTTT. It translates to CASSLVLGHNTGELFF.

V gene TRBV29-1 combines with J gene TRBJ2-2, with D perhaps TRBD1 (6 bases). Trimming took 6 bases from V and 1 from J, leaving 9 bases between them. This CDR3 contains 13 residues. CDR1 SQVTM and CDR2 ANQGSEA come from the germline V gene. CDR3 DNA sequence: TGCAGCGTCCAACAGGGGAACACCGGGGAGCTGTTTTTT. Protein: CSVQQGNTGELFF.

The chain is built from TRBV11-2 and TRBJ2-3, with 8 nucleotides matching TRBD1. With V trimmed by 1 base and J by 4 bases, 13 bases remained unmatched. The CDR3 is made up of 18 amino acids. Germline V gene data show CDR1 as SGHAT and CDR2 as FQNNGV. The CDR3 reads CASSLGSAGQASADTQYF. DNA of the CDR3: TGTGCCAGCAGCTTAGGATCGGCGGGACAGGCCAGCGCAGATACGCAGTATTTT.

The CDR3 DNA reads as TGTGCCAGTAGTTGGAGGGTGTTTGGCAATCAGCCCCAGCATTTT. Translating it yields CASSWRVFGNQPQHF. The chain is built from TRBV19 and TRBJ1-5; D uncertain. The CDR3 sequence is 15 residues long. Trimming shortened V by 5 bases and J by 2 bases, and 13 bases separated the two germline ends. Germline CDR1 is LNHDA and CDR2 is SQIVND (reference sequence).

The gene calls are TRBV6-6 and TRBJ1-4; tentatively, D is TRBD1 (6 bases). CDR3 length equals 15 residues. Per the germline V gene, CDR1 is MNHNY and CDR2 is SVGAGI (reference sequence). Trimming shortened V by 7 bases and J by 0 bases, and 12 bases separated the two germline ends. The CDR3 coding sequence is TGTGCCAGCAAGGACAGCCCGTCAACTAATGAAAAACTGTTTTTT. Its translation is CASKDSPSTNEKLFF.

The chain combines TRBV6-5 with TRBJ2-7; D not certain. The V gene lost 6 bases and the J gene lost 4 bases, with 13 bases spanning the gap. Germline V CDR1 and CDR2: MNHEY, SVGAGI. The CDR3 loop spans 13 amino acids. CDR3 DNA: TGTGCCAGCAGCCTGAGTTTGATTTACGAGCAGTACTTC. Translated: CASSLSLIYEQYF.

The V call is TRBV6-5, the J call TRBJ2-5; a possible D gene is TRBD2 (5 bases). This CDR3 is built from 13 residues. CDR1 is MNHEY, CDR2 SVGAGI, per germline. Deletions cut 0 bases from V and 5 bases from J, with 7 bases between. The CDR3 DNA reads as TGTGCCAGCAGTTACTCCTCGGGGGAGACCCAGTACTTC. Protein: CASSYSSGETQYF.

This rearrangement joins TRBV3-1 (or the pseudogene TRBV3-2) to TRBJ2-1; possible D gene TRBD2, 6 bases. The CDR3 extends over 17 amino acids. Per germline, CDR1 LGHDT and CDR2 YNNKEL (reference sequence). Trimming left V 4 bases short and J 2 bases short, with 18 bases between. The CDR3 region is CASSPEAAGTPYNEQFF. The CDR3 DNA is TGTGCCAGCAGCCCCGAGGCGGCGGGGACCCCCTACAATGAGCAGTTCTTC.

The CDR3 region has the DNA TGTGCCAGTAGTATAGTAGCGTACGGGCATGGCTACACCTTC. Protein: CASSIVAYGHGYTF. V and J are TRBV19 and TRBJ1-2; D not certain. The germline V and J ends were trimmed by 1 base and 6 bases, with 12 bases remaining between them. The CDR3 has 14 residues. CDR1 is LNHDA and CDR2 is SQIVND in the germline V gene (reference sequence).

The chain couples TRBV24-1 to TRBJ2-5; 9 bases align to TRBD2. CDR1 is KGHDR and CDR2 is SFDVKD in the germline V gene. CDR3 length: 15 amino acids. Losses at the gene ends were 2 bases for V and 2 bases for J; bases not matched to a gene: 2. CDR3 residues: CATSDSGLAQETQYF. DNA for the CDR3: TGTGCCACCAGTGATTCGGGACTAGCACAAGAGACCCAGTACTTC.

The chain couples TRBV7-3 to TRBJ1-2; weak D call: TRBD1 (6 bases). CDR1 is SGHTA and CDR2 is FQGTGA in the germline V gene. The CDR3 is 15 amino acids. The V end was cut by 6 bases, the J end by 3 bases, with 17 bases between. Written as DNA, the CDR3 is TGTGCCAGCAGTTTAGGGGGACTGACGGACTATGGCTACACCTTC. Protein sequence: CASSLGGLTDYGYTF.

The chain uses TRBV7-9 and TRBJ2-5; 8 nucleotides agree with TRBD1. The V gene's germline CDR1 is SEHNR and CDR2 FQNEAQ (reference sequence). Germline trimming cut 5 bases from V and 0 bases from J; bases unmatched to any gene: 8. The CDR3 extends over 16 amino acids. The CDR3 loop is CASSLLDRAYQETQYF. In DNA, the CDR3 is TGTGCCAGCAGCCTCCTGGACAGGGCGTACCAAGAGACCCAGTACTTC. Variable domain in full (rest from reference TRBV7-9 and TRBJ2-5): DTGVSQNPRHKITKRGQNVTFRCDPISEHNRLYWYRQTLGQGPEFLTYFQNEAQLEKSRLLSDRFSAERPKGSFSTLEIQRTEQGDSAMYLCASSLLDRAYQETQYFGPGTRLLVL.

This chain joins TRBV11-2 and TRBJ2-6; D might be TRBD2 (5 bases). CDR3 length: 16 amino acids. Trimming stripped 1 base from V and 0 bases from J, with 7 bases between. Germline V gene data show CDR1 as SGHAT and CDR2 as FQNNGV. The CDR3 reads CASSLGGYSGANVLTF. The CDR3 coding sequence is TGTGCCAGCAGCTTAGGAGGGTACTCTGGGGCCAACGTCCTGACTTTC.

A few counts support this clone. V and J are TRBV4-2 and TRBJ2-6; weak D call: TRBD2 (5 bases). V shed 0 bases and J shed 3 bases, with 9 bases lying between them. CDR1 is LGHNA and CDR2 is YNFKEQ in the germline V gene. This CDR3 contains 16 residues. CDR3 sequence (DNA): TGTGCCAGCAGCCAAGAGACCGGGGATGGGGCCAACGTCCTGACTTTC. It encodes CASSQETGDGANVLTF.

This clone was seen only a few times. V gene TRBV7-9 combines with J gene TRBJ1-5; no clear D gene. V was pared by 5 bases and J by 0 bases, with 5 bases between. Germline V CDR1 and CDR2: SEHNR, FQNEAQ (reference sequence). CDR3 length equals 13 residues. CDR3 nucleotides: TGTGCCAGCAGCCCGTATAGCAATCAGCCCCAGCATTTT. Protein: CASSPYSNQPQHF. Filled out from reference TRBV7-9 and TRBJ1-5, the complete variable domain reads DTGVSQNPRHKITKRGQNVTFRCDPISEHNRLYWYRQTLGQGPEFLTYFQNEAQLEKSRLLSDRFSAERPKGSFSTLEIQRTEQGDSAMYLCASSPYSNQPQHFGDGTRLSIL.

This clone showed up many times. The chain links TRBV19 to TRBJ1-5; no definite D call. Looked up from germline, CDR1 is LNHDA and CDR2 is SQIVND (reference sequence). V was trimmed by 3 bases and J by 0 bases, leaving 6 bases between them. The CDR3 is 14 residues long. The CDR3 DNA reads TGTGCCAGTAGTATTCCGGGTAGCAATCAGCCCCAGCATTTT. It encodes CASSIPGSNQPQHF.

J is TRBJ1-5 and V is TRBV30; tentative D call: TRBD1 (5 bases). V gave up 0 bases and J gave up 3 bases, with 12 bases separating them. This CDR3 is 15 amino acids long. Germline CDR1 is GTSNPN and CDR2 is SVGIG (reference sequence). CDR3 DNA sequence: TGTGCCTGGAGTGTACGCCCGGGACTCAATCAGCCCCAGCATTTT. Amino acid sequence: CAWSVRPGLNQPQHF.

The rearrangement uses TRBV18 and TRBJ2-5, with a possible D match to TRBD2 (5 bases). The V gene's germline CDR1 is KGHSH and CDR2 LQKENI. V was shortened by 0 bases and J by 2 bases, with 16 bases between the two germline ends. The CDR3 spans 17 residues. DNA for the CDR3: TGTGCCAGCTCACCACCCGGAGGCCGCGGATTACAAGAGACCCAGTACTTC. Its translation: CASSPPGGRGLQETQYF.

In its sample, this clone was seen a few times. This CDR3 is also generated by other DNA sequences in the sample. V gene TRBV28 combines with J gene TRBJ2-5, with TRBD1 identical over 9 bases. Germline assignment: CDR1 MDHEN and CDR2 SYDVKM. The J segment lost 3 bases and the V segment lost 6 bases, leaving 5 bases of the junction unmatched. The CDR3 length is 14 residues. The CDR3 bases are TGTGCCAGCAGGAGGGGGGACAGGGAAGAGACCCAGTACTTC. Amino acid sequence: CASRRGDREETQYF.